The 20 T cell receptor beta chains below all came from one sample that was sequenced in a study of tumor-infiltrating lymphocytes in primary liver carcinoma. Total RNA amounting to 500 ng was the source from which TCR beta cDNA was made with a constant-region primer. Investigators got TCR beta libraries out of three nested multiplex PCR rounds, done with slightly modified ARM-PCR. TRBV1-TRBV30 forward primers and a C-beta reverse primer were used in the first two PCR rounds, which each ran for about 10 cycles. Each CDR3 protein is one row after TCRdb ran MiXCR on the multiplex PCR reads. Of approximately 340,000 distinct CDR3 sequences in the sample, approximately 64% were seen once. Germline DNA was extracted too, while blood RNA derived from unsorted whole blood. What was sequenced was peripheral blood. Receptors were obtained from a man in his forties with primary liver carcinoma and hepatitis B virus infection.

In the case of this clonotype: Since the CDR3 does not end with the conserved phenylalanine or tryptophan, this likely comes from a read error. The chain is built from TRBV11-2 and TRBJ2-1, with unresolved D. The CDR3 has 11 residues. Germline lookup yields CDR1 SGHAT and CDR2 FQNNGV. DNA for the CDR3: TGTGCTAGCAGCCCTGACGGAGAGCAGTTCTTA. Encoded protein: CASSPDGEQFL.

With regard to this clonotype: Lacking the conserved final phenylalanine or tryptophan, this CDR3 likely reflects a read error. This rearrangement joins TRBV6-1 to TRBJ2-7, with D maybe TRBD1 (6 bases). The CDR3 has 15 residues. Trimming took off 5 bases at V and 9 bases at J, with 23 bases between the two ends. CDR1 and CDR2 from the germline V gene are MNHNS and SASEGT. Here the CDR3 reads CASSYSRWAGVVQYL. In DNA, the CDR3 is TGTGCCAGCAGTTACTCGAGGTGGGCAGGGGTTGTGCAGTACTTG.

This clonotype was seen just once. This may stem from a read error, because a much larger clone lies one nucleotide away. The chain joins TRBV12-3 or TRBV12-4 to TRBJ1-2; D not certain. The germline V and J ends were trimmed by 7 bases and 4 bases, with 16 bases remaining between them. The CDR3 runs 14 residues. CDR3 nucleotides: TGTGCCAGCAAGGCCGGAGCATCCAGCTATGGCTACACCTTC. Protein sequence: CASKAGASSYGYTF.

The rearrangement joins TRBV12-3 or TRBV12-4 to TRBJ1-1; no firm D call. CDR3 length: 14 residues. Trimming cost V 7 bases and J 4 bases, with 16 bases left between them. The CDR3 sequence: CASTYEGFTTEAFF. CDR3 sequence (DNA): TGTGCCAGCACTTATGAGGGCTTCACCACTGAAGCTTTCTTT.

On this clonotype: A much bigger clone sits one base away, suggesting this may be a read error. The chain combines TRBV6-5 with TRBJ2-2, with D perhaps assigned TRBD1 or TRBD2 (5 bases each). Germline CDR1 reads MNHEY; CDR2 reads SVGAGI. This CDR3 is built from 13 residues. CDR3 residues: CATMGGNTGDLFF. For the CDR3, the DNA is TGTGCCACCATGGGTGGTAACACCGGGGACCTGTTTTTT.

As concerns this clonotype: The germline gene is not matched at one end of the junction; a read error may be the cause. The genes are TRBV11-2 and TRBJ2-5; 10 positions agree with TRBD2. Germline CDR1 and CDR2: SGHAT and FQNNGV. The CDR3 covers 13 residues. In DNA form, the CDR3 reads TGTGCCAGCAATCATCTAGCGGGAGAGACCCAATACTTC. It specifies CASNHLAGETQYF.

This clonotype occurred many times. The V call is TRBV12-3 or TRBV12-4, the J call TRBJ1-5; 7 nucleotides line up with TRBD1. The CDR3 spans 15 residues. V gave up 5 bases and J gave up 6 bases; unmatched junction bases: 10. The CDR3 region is CASSPPDRAGQPQHF. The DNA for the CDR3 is TGTGCCAGCAGTCCGCCCGACAGGGCCGGTCAGCCCCAGCATTTT.

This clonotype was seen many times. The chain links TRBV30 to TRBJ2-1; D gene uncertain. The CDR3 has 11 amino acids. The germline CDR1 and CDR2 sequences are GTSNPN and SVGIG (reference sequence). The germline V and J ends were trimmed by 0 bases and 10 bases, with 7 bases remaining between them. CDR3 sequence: CAWSVSEEQFF. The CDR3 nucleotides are TGTGCCTGGAGTGTCTCTGAGGAGCAGTTCTTC.

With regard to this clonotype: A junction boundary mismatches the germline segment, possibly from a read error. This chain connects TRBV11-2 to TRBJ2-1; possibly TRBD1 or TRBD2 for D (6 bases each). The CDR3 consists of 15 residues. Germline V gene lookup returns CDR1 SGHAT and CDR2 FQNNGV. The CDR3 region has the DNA TGTGCCAGCAGCATAGCCCCCGGGGGCTACAATAAGCAGTTCTTC. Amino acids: CASSIAPGGYNKQFF.

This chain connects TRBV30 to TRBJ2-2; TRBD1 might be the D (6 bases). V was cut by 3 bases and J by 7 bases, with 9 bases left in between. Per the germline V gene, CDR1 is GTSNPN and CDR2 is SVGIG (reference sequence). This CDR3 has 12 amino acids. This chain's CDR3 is CAWSPGHGELFF. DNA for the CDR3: TGTGCCTGGAGCCCGGGACACGGGGAGCTGTTTTTT.

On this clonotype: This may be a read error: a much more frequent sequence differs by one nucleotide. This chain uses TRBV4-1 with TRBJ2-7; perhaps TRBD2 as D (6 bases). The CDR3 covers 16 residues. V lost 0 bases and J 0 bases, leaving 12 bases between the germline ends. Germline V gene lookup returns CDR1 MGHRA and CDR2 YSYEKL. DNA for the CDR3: TGCGCCAGCAGCCAAGATCCTAGCGTTTACTCCTACGAGCAGTACTTC. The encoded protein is CASSQDPSVYSYEQYF.

The CDR3 spells CAWSVRGSVTSGNTIYF. The DNA of the CDR3 is TGTGCCTGGAGTGTACGGGGGTCAGTGACCTCTGGAAACACCATATATTTT. The chain recombines TRBV30 with TRBJ1-3, with a weak D call TRBD1 (5 bases). Per the germline V gene, CDR1 is GTSNPN and CDR2 is SVGIG (reference sequence). The CDR3 is 17 amino acids. V gave up 0 bases and J gave up 0 bases, with 15 bases separating them.

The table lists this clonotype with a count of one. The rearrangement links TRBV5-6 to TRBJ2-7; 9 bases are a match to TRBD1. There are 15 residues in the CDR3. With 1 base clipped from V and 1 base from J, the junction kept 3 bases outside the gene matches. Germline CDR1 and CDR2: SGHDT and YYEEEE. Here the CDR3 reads CASSLRTGVSYEQYF. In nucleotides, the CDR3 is TGTGCCAGCAGCTTGCGGACAGGGGTATCCTACGAGCAGTACTTC.

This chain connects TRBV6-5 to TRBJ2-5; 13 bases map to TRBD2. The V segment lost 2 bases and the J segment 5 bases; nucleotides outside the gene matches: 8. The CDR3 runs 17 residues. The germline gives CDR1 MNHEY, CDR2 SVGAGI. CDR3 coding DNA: TGTGCCAGCAGTTACGCCGGGACTAGCGGGATAGGGGAGACCCAGTACTTC. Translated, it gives CASSYAGTSGIGETQYF.

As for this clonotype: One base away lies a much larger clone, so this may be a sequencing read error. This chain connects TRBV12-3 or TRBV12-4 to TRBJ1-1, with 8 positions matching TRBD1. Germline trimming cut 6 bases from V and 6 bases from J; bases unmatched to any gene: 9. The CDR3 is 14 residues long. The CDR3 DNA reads TGTGCCAGCAGAAAGGGACAGGTGTTGTCTGAAGCTTTCTTT. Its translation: CASRKGQVLSEAFF.

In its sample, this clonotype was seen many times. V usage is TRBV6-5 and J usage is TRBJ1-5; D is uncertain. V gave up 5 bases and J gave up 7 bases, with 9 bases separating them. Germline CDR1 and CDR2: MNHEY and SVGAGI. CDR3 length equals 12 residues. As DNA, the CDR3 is TGTGCCAGCAGTGCCCCGGGGCAGCCCCAGCATTTT. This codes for CASSAPGQPQHF.

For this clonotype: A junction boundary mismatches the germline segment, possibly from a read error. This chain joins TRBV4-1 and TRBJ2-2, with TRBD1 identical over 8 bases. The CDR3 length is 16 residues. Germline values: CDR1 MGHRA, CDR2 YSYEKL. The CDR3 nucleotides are TGCGCCAGCAGCGCCGGACAGGGCCCAAACACCGGGGAGCTATTATTT. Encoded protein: CASSAGQGPNTGELLF.

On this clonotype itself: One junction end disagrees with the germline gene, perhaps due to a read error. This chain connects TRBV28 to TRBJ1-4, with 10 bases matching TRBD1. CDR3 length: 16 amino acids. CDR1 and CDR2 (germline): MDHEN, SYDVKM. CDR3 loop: CVSSSATTGGEEKLFF. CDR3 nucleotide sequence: TGTGTCAGCAGTTCCGCCACGACAGGGGGCGAGGAAAAACTGTTTTTT.

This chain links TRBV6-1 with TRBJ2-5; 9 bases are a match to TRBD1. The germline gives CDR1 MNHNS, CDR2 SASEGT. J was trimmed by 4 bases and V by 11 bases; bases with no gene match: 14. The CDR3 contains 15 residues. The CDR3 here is CACTISVTGGETQYF. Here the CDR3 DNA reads TGTGCCTGCACCATATCCGTGACAGGGGGAGAGACCCAGTACTTC.

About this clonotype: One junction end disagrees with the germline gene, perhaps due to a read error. The CDR3 loop is CACRPTVSPGELFF. The CDR3 nucleotides read TGTGCCTGCAGACCTACCGTGAGCCCCGGGGAGCTGTTTTTT. The V and J genes are TRBV6-5 and TRBJ2-2; D gene ambiguous. This CDR3 has 14 amino acids. The V gene's germline CDR1 is MNHEY and CDR2 SVGAGI.